A selection of T cell receptor beta chains follows, all from one sample in a study of blood T cell repertoires in COVID-19. Method: immunoSEQ multiplex PCR; TCRdb's copy keeps in-frame clones and lacks some. The sample holds some 22,000 clones; 70% to 90% are singletons and the top ten take approximately 30%. Specimen: peripheral blood. These receptors originate from a man in his sixties or seventies with COVID-19, enrolled during active disease. CDR3s include the opening cysteine and the closing phenylalanine or tryptophan. A D gene is named only where the DNA matches it firmly. Part of the rows lack a size; the others show once, few, many or a class for expanded clones.

v_call: TRBV5-1; d_call: TRBD1; clone_size: -; j_call: TRBJ2-7; cdr3_aa: CASRRGTGFDQQYF; cdr3_nt: TGCGCCAGCAGGAGGGGGACAGGTTTCGACCAGCAGTACTTC
v_call: TRBV19; d_call: TRBD1; clone_size: -; j_call: TRBJ2-1; cdr3_aa: CASGTVAYNEQFF; cdr3_nt: TGTGCCAGCGGGACAGTGGCCTACAATGAGCAGTTCTTC
v_call: TRBV5-1; d_call: TRBD1; clone_size: -; j_call: TRBJ1-2; cdr3_aa: CASSLGQGNYGYTF; cdr3_nt: TGCGCCAGCAGCCTCGGACAGGGGAACTATGGCTACACCTTC
v_call: TRBV10-3; d_call: TRBD1; clone_size: -; j_call: TRBJ2-2; cdr3_aa: CAISDDRGLPTGELFF; cdr3_nt: TGTGCCATCAGTGATGACAGGGGACTTCCCACCGGGGAGCTGTTTTTT
v_call: TRBV27; d_call: -; clone_size: -; j_call: TRBJ2-1; cdr3_aa: CASSFRLREEQFF; cdr3_nt: TGTGCCAGCAGTTTCCGCTTGCGAGAGGAGCAGTTCTTC
v_call: TRBV4-2; d_call: TRBD2; clone_size: -; j_call: TRBJ2-1; cdr3_aa: CASSLWTSGEQFF; cdr3_nt: TGTGCCAGCAGCCTCTGGACTAGCGGAGAGCAGTTCTTC
v_call: TRBV5-6; d_call: -; clone_size: -; j_call: TRBJ2-3; cdr3_aa: CASRAISGGTDTQYF; cdr3_nt: TGTGCCAGCAGAGCTATAAGCGGAGGCACAGATACGCAGTATTTT
v_call: TRBV5-1; d_call: -; clone_size: -; j_call: TRBJ2-6; cdr3_aa: CASGAASGANVLTF; cdr3_nt: TGCGCCAGCGGGGCAGCTTCTGGGGCCAACGTCCTGACTTTC
v_call: TRBV27; d_call: TRBD1; clone_size: -; j_call: TRBJ2-3; cdr3_aa: CTSSPRDRELQYF; cdr3_nt: TGTACCAGCAGTCCCAGGGACAGGGAATTGCAGTATTTT
v_call: TRBV11-2; d_call: TRBD2; clone_size: -; j_call: TRBJ2-3; cdr3_aa: CASRGTSFDTQYF; cdr3_nt: TGTGCCAGCAGGGGGACTAGCTTCGATACGCAGTATTTT
v_call: TRBV7-9; d_call: -; clone_size: -; j_call: TRBJ1-4; cdr3_aa: CASSLDRLGEKLFF; cdr3_nt: TGTGCCAGCAGCTTAGACAGGCTTGGGGAAAAACTGTTTTTT
v_call: TRBV7-9; d_call: -; clone_size: -; j_call: TRBJ2-1; cdr3_aa: CASSLMSSAAYNEQFF; cdr3_nt: TGTGCCAGCAGCTTAATGAGTAGCGCCGCCTACAATGAGCAGTTCTTC
v_call: TRBV5-6; d_call: -; clone_size: -; j_call: TRBJ2-5; cdr3_aa: CASSLDSQETQYF; cdr3_nt: TGTGCCAGCAGCTTGGACAGCCAAGAGACCCAGTACTTC
v_call: TRBV27; d_call: TRBD1; clone_size: once; j_call: TRBJ1-6; cdr3_aa: CASSLNRGNSPLHF; cdr3_nt: TGTGCCAGCAGTTTAAACAGGGGTAATTCACCCCTCCACTTT
v_call: TRBV6-2/TRBV6-3; d_call: -; clone_size: -; j_call: TRBJ1-5; cdr3_aa: CASSYQGHSNQPQHF; cdr3_nt: TGTGCCAGCAGTTATCAGGGGCACAGCAATCAGCCCCAGCATTTT
v_call: TRBV3-1/TRBV3-2; d_call: -; clone_size: -; j_call: TRBJ2-1; cdr3_aa: CASSQGNRASSYNEQFF; cdr3_nt: TGTGCCAGCAGCCAAGGAAACAGGGCCAGCTCCTACAATGAGCAGTTCTTC
v_call: TRBV5-6; d_call: TRBD2; clone_size: -; j_call: TRBJ2-2; cdr3_aa: CASSPDGGRGTGELFF; cdr3_nt: TGTGCCAGCAGCCCGGACGGCGGGAGGGGCACCGGGGAGCTGTTTTTT
v_call: TRBV30; d_call: -; clone_size: -; j_call: TRBJ1-6; cdr3_aa: CAWRTGGTSPLHF; cdr3_nt: TGTGCCTGGAGGACGGGGGGCACTTCACCCCTCCACTTT
v_call: TRBV12-3/TRBV12-4; d_call: -; clone_size: -; j_call: TRBJ1-5; cdr3_aa: CASSLRRRDQHF; cdr3_nt: TGTGCCAGCAGTTTACGGCGCCGGGACCAGCATTTT
v_call: TRBV23-1; d_call: TRBD1; clone_size: -; j_call: TRBJ2-1; cdr3_aa: CASSHLGQGIHNEQFF; cdr3_nt: TGCGCCAGCAGTCACCTTGGACAGGGGATCCACAATGAGCAGTTCTTC
v_call: TRBV29-1; d_call: -; clone_size: -; j_call: TRBJ1-1; cdr3_aa: CSVESSGVHTEAFF; cdr3_nt: TGCAGCGTTGAGAGTTCGGGGGTTCACACTGAAGCTTTCTTT
v_call: TRBV6-1; d_call: -; clone_size: once; j_call: TRBJ1-6; cdr3_aa: CASSEIGGNSPLHF; cdr3_nt: TGTGCCAGCAGTGAAATAGGGGGTAATTCACCCCTCCACTTT
v_call: TRBV7-2; d_call: TRBD2; clone_size: -; j_call: TRBJ2-7; cdr3_aa: CASSLVVAGGTYEQYF; cdr3_nt: TGTGCCAGCAGCTTAGTGGTAGCGGGGGGGACCTACGAGCAGTACTTC
v_call: TRBV12-5; d_call: TRBD1; clone_size: -; j_call: TRBJ2-5; cdr3_aa: CASGRGQGGETQYF; cdr3_nt: TGTGCTAGTGGAAGAGGACAGGGGGGGGAGACCCAGTACTTC
v_call: TRBV19; d_call: -; clone_size: -; j_call: TRBJ2-7; cdr3_aa: CASSLQGGRYEQYF; cdr3_nt: TGTGCCAGTAGCCTCCAGGGGGGAAGGTACGAGCAGTACTTC
v_call: TRBV18; d_call: -; clone_size: -; j_call: TRBJ2-1; cdr3_aa: CASSPLTASYNEQFF; cdr3_nt: TGTGCCAGCTCACCGTTGACAGCCTCCTACAATGAGCAGTTCTTC
v_call: TRBV4-1; d_call: TRBD1; clone_size: few; j_call: TRBJ1-5; cdr3_aa: CASSHGQAGNQPQHF; cdr3_nt: TGCGCCAGCAGCCATGGACAGGCGGGCAATCAGCCCCAGCATTTT
v_call: TRBV20-1; d_call: TRBD2; clone_size: -; j_call: TRBJ2-7; cdr3_aa: CSAGTIPEQYF; cdr3_nt: TGCAGTGCTGGGACTATCCCCGAGCAGTACTTC